Each of the 10 T cell receptor beta chains below was sequenced from the same sample in a study of cytomegalovirus exposure and HLA in healthy donors. The repertoire was sequenced with immunoSEQ multiplex PCR; TCRdb's copy has only in-frame clones and lacks some. There are 50,000 or so clones in the sample; 85% to 95% occur only once, and under 3% lies in the top ten. Sequenced material: PBMCs. These receptors all stem from a man between 18 and 29 years old in good health and CMV-seronegative.

V and J are TRBV14 and TRBJ2-1, with D maybe TRBD2 (5 bases). Germline CDR1 and CDR2: SGHDN and FVKESK. The germline V and J ends were trimmed by 0 bases and 9 bases, with 9 bases remaining between them. The CDR3 length is 13 residues. CDR3 coding DNA: TGTGCCAGCAGCCAAGATGGAGGTTTTGAGCAGTTCTTC. This codes for CASSQDGGFEQFF.

The gene calls are TRBV7-8 and TRBJ1-2; a possible D gene is TRBD1 (5 bases). Trimming took off 5 bases at V and 0 bases at J, with 13 bases between the two ends. The CDR3 is made up of 15 amino acids. CDR1 is SGHVS, CDR2 FQNEAQ, per germline. CDR3 in DNA: TGTGCCAGCAGCCCTACAGGAGAAGCTAACTATGGCTACACCTTC. Amino acid sequence: CASSPTGEANYGYTF.

The gene calls are TRBV6-6 and TRBJ1-3, with unresolved D. CDR3 length: 14 residues. V lost 5 bases and J lost 0, with 8 bases in between. Germline lookup yields CDR1 MNHNY and CDR2 SVGAGI (reference sequence). The CDR3 DNA sequence: TGTGCCAGCAGTAGACAAGACTCTGGAAACACCATATATTTT. Protein: CASSRQDSGNTIYF.

This chain joins TRBV19 and TRBJ2-1; 10 positions agree with TRBD1. J gave up 8 bases and V 5 bases, and 12 bases lay outside the gene matches. CDR3 length: 16 residues. Looked up from germline, CDR1 is LNHDA and CDR2 is SQIVND (reference sequence). This CDR3 reads CASSPDRGFFADEQFF. The CDR3, as DNA: TGTGCCAGTAGTCCGGACAGGGGGTTCTTCGCCGATGAGCAGTTCTTC.

The chain links TRBV29-1 to TRBJ1-1, with D hard to call. CDR1 and CDR2 (germline): SQVTM, ANQGSEA. Trimming removed 7 bases from V and 3 bases from J, with 9 bases in between. The CDR3 extends over 11 amino acids. CDR3: CSATSHTEAFF. DNA for the CDR3: TGCAGCGCCACTTCGCACACTGAAGCTTTCTTT.

The chain has TRBV2 and TRBJ2-2; 7 bases match TRBD1. Germline CDR1 and CDR2: SNHLY and FYNNEI. With V trimmed by 5 bases and J by 0 bases, 3 bases remained unmatched. CDR3 length: 15 residues. This CDR3 reads CASSRDSPNTGELFF. CDR3 sequence (DNA): TGTGCCAGCAGTCGGGACAGCCCGAACACCGGGGAGCTGTTTTTT.

The chain is built from TRBV29-1 and TRBJ2-1; 9 bases fit TRBD2. The ends lost 7 bases at V and 4 bases at J; junction bases unmatched: 8. The CDR3 length is 14 residues. Germline assignment: CDR1 SQVTM and CDR2 ANQGSEA. The CDR3 coding sequence is TGCAGCGGGGAGGGCGCGGGGGGGTACAATGAGCAGTTCTTC. The encoded protein is CSGEGAGGYNEQFF.

The rearrangement uses TRBV7-8 and TRBJ2-3; D gene unclear. Trimming shortened V by 3 bases and J by 6 bases, and 16 bases separated the two germline ends. In germline, CDR1 is SGHVS, CDR2 FQNEAQ. The CDR3 length is 15 residues. This CDR3 is CASSFKGGPPDTQYF. DNA of the CDR3: TGTGCCAGCAGCTTTAAAGGCGGCCCGCCGGATACGCAGTATTTT.

This chain joins TRBV7-9 and TRBJ2-1; no clear D gene. V was pared by 1 base and J by 6 bases, with 7 bases between. This CDR3 contains 13 residues. CDR1 SEHNR and CDR2 FQNEAQ come from the germline V gene (reference sequence). Here the CDR3 DNA reads TGTGCCAGCAGCTTAGAACCGAGCAATGAGCAGTTCTTC. This codes for CASSLEPSNEQFF.

This chain connects TRBV6-5 to TRBJ1-5, with TRBD1 matching over 10 bases. The CDR3 is 15 amino acids. The trim removed 6 bases at V and 2 bases at J, leaving 4 bases unmatched. The germline V gene encodes CDR1 MNHEY and CDR2 SVGAGI. For the CDR3, the DNA is TGTGCCAGCAGCCAAGGGACAGGGGGCAATCAGCCCCAGCATTTT. Its protein is CASSQGTGGNQPQHF.